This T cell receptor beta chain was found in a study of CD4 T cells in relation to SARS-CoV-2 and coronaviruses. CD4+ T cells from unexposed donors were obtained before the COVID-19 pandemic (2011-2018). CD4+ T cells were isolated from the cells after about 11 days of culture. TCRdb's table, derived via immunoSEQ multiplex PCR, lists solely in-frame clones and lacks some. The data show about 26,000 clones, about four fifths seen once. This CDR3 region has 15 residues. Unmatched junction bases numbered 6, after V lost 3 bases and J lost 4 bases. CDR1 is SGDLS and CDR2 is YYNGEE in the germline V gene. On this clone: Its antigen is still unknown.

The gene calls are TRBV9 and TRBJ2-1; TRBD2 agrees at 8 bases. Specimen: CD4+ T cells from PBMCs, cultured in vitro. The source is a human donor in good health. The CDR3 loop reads CASSESSGEYNEQFF. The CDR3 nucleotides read TGTGCCAGCAGCGAAAGTAGCGGGGAATACAATGAGCAGTTCTTC.